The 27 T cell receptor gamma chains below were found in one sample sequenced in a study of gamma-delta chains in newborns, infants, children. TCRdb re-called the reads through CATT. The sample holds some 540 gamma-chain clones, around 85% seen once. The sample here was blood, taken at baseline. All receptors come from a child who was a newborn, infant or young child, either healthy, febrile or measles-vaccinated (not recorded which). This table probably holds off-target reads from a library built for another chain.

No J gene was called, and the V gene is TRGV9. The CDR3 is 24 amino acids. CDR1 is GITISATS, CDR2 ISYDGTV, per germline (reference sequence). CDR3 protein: CACDEPGDTWDTRQMFFGTSIKLF. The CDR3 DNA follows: TGTGCCTGTGACGAGCCAGGGGATACGTGGGACACCCGACAGATGTTTTTCGGAACTAGCATCAAACTCTTC.

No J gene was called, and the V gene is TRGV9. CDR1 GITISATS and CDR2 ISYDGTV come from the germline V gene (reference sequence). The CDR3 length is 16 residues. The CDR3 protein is CAFPSDITALTAQLFF. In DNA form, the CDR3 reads TGTGCCTTCCCCTCCGATATCACAGCTTTGACAGCACAACTCTTCTTT.

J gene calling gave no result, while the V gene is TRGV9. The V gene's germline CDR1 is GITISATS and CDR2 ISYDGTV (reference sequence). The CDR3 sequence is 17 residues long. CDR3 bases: TGTGCCTTCGCGTTCCCTACCTACTGGGACGTGACAGCACAACTCTTCTTT. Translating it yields CAFAFPTYWDVTAQLFF.

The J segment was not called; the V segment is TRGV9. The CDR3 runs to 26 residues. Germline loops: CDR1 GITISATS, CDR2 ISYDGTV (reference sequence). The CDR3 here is CACDTAGIPMTWDTRQMFFGTSIKLF. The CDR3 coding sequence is TGTGCCTGTGACACCGCGGGGATCCCTATGACCTGGGACACCCGACAGATGTTTTTCGGAACTAGCATCAAACTCTTC.

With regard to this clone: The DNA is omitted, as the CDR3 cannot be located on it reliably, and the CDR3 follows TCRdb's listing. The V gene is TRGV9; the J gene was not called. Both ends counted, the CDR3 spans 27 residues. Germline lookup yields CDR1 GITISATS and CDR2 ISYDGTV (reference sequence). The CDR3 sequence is CACDTVLGDTSSWDTRQMFFGTGIKLF.

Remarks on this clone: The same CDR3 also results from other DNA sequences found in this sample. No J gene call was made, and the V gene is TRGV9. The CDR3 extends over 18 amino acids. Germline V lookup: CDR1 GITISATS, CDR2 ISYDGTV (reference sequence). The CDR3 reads CACDTVGAGGPVTAQLFF. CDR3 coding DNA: TGTGCCTGTGACACCGTCGGTGCTGGGGGGCCCGTTACAGCACAACTCTTCTTT.

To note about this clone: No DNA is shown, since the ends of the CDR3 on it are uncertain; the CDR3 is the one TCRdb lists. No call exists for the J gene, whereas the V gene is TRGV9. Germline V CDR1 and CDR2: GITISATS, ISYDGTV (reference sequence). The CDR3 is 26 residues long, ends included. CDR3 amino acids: CACDPTGGRSSWDTRQMFFGTGIKLF.

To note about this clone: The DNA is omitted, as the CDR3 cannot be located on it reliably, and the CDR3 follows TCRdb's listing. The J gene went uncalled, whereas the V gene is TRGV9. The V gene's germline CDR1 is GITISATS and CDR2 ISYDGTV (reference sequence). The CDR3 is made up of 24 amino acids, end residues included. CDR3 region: CACDPTGGAWDTRQMFFGTGIKLF.

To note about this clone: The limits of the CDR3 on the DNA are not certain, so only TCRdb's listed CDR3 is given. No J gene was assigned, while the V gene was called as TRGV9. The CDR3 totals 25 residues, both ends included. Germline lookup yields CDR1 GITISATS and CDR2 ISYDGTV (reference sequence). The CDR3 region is CACDTAMGSTWDTRQMFFGTGIKLF.

CDR3 amino acids: CACDKVLGDSSWDTRQMFFGTSIKLF. Here the CDR3 DNA reads TGTGCCTGTGACAAAGTACTGGGGGATAGCTCCTGGGACACCCGACAGATGTTTTTCGGAACTAGCATCAAACTCTTC. No J gene was called, and the V gene is TRGV9. Germline V gives CDR1 GITISATS, CDR2 ISYDGTV (reference sequence). The CDR3 is 26 amino acids.

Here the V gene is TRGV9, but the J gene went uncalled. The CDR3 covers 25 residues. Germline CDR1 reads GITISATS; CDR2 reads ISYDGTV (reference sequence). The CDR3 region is CACDTVGDASWDTRQMFFGTSIKLF. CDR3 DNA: TGTGCCTGTGACACCGTGGGGGATGCGAGCTGGGACACCCGACAGATGTTTTTCGGAACTAGCATCAAACTCTTC.

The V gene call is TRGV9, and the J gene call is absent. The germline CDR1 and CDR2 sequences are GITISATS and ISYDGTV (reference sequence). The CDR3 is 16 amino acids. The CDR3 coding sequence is TGTGCCTGTGACCCCCTCCCGGCGCGGGACACAGCACAACTCTTCTTT. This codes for CACDPLPARDTAQLFF.

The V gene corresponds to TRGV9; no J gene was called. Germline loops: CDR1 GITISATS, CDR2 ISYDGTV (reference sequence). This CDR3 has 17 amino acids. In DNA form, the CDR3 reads TGTGCCTGTGACCCAATCCTGGGGGAAGCTTTGACAGCACAACTCTTCTTT. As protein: CACDPILGEALTAQLFF.

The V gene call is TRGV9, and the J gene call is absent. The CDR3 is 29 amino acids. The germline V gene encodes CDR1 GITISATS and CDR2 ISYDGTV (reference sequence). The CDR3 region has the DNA TGTGCCTGTGACACCGTACTGGGGGATAGTTTTTCATCCTCCTGGGACACCCGACAGATGTTTTTCGGAACTAGCATCAAACTCTTC. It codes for CACDTVLGDSFSSSWDTRQMFFGTSIKLF.

The CDR3 here is CACDEYWGTPDSWDTRQMFFGTSIKLF. Written as DNA, the CDR3 is TGTGCCTGTGACGAATACTGGGGGACGCCCGACTCCTGGGACACCCGACAGATGTTTTTCGGAACTAGCATCAAACTCTTC. The J gene was not called, though the V gene is TRGV9. Germline lookup yields CDR1 GITISATS and CDR2 ISYDGTV (reference sequence). The CDR3 totals 27 residues.

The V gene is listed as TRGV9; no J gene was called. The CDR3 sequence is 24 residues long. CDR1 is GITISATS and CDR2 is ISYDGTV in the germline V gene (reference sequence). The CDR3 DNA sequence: TGTGCCTGTGACTCTACTGGGAGCTCCTGGGACACCCGACAGATGTTTTTCGGAACTAGCATCAAACTCTTC. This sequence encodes CACDSTGSSWDTRQMFFGTSIKLF.

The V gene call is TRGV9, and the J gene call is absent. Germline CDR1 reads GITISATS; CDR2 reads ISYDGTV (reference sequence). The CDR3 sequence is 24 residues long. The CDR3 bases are TGTGCCTGTGACGCCCCGGGGGTTTCCTGGGACACCCGACAGATGTTTTTCGGAACTAGCATCAAACTCTTC. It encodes CACDAPGVSWDTRQMFFGTSIKLF.

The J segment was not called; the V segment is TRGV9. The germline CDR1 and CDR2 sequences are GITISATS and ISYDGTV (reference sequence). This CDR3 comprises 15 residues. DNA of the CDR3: TGTGCCTGTGACAACCTTGGGGGATACGCAGCACAACTCTTCTTT. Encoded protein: CACDNLGGYAAQLFF.

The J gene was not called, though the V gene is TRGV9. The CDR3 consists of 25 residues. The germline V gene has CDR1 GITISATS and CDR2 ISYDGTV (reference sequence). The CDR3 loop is CACDTGWGRSWDTRQMFFGTSIKLF. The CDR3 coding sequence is TGTGCCTGTGACACCGGCTGGGGGAGGTCCTGGGACACCCGACAGATGTTTTTCGGAACTAGCATCAAACTCTTC.

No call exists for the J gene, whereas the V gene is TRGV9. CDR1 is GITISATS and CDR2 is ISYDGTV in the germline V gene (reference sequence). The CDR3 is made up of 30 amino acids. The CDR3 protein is CACDASSTGGISPLSWDTRQMFFGTSIKLF. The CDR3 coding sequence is TGTGCCTGTGACGCGTCTTCTACTGGGGGAATCAGCCCCCTCTCCTGGGACACCCGACAGATGTTTTTCGGAACTAGCATCAAACTCTTC.

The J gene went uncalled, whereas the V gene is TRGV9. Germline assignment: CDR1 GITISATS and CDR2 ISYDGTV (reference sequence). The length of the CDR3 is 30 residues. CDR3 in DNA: TGTGCCTGTGACGCGGGACCTTCCGCAAGGGATACGCTTCTCTCCTGGGACACCCGACAGATGTTTTTCGGAACTAGCATCAAACTCTTC. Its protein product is CACDAGPSARDTLLSWDTRQMFFGTSIKLF.

In DNA, the CDR3 is TGTGCCTCCCGCCCCTTGGACCGGGGTTCTGGGGCAGCACAACTCTTCTTT. Translation gives CASRPLDRGSGAAQLFF. Called V gene: TRGV9; the J gene was not called. Germline lookup yields CDR1 GITISATS and CDR2 ISYDGTV (reference sequence). The CDR3 covers 17 residues.

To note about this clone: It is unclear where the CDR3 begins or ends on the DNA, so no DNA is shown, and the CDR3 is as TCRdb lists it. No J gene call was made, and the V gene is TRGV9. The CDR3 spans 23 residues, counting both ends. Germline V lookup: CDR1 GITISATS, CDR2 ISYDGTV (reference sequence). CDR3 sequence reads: CACDTVGTWDTRQMFFGTGIKLF.

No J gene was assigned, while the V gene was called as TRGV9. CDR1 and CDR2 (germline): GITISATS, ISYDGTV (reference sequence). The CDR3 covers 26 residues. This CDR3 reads CACDPLLGDSSWDTRQMFFGTSIKLF. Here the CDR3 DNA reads TGTGCCTGTGACCCGTTACTGGGGGACAGTTCCTGGGACACCCGACAGATGTTTTTCGGAACTAGCATCAAACTCTTC.

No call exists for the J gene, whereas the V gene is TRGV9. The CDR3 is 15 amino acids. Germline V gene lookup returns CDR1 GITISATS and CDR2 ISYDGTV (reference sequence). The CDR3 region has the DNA TGTGCCTGTGACACCGCGGGCTGGGAACCAGCACAACTCTTCTTT. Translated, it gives CACDTAGWEPAQLFF.

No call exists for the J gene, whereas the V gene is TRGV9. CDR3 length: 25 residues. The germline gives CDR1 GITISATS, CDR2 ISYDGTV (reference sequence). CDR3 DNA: TGTGCCTGTGACAATACTGGGGATAGCTCCTGGGACACCCGACAGATGTTTTTCGGAACTAGCATCAAACTCTTC. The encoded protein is CACDNTGDSSWDTRQMFFGTSIKLF.

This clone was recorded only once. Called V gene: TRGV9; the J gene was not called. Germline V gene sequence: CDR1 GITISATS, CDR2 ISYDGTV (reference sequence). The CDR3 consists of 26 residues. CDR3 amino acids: CACDTATGGYSWDTRQMFFGTSIKLF. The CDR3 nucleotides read TGTGCCTGTGACACCGCCACTGGGGGATACTCCTGGGACACCCGACAGATGTTTTTCGGAACTAGCATCAAACTCTTC.